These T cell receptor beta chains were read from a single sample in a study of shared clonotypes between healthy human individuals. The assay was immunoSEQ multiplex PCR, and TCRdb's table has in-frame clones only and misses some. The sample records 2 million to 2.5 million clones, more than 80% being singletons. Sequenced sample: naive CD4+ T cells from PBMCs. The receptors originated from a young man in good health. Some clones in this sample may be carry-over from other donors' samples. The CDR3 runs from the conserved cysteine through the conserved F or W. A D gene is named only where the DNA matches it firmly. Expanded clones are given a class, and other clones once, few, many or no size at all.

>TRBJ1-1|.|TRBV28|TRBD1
TGTGCCAGCAGCCTCCCGGGACAGGAAGCTTTCTTT
CASSLPGQEAFF
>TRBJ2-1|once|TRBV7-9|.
TGTGCCAGCTTAGAGGCGCTTGAGCAGTTCTTC
CASLEALEQFF
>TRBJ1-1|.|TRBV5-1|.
TGCGCCAGCAGCCAGGGCGTATTGAACACTGAAGCTTTCTTT
CASSQGVLNTEAFF
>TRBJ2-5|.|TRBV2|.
TGTGCCAGCGCTCTGGCACAGCAAGAGACCCAGTACTTC
CASALAQQETQYF
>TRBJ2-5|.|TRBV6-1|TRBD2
TGTGCCAGCAGTGAATTCGGGGGGGGAGGAGAGACCCAGTACTTC
CASSEFGGGGETQYF
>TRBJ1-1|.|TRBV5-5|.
TGTGCCAGCAGCGCCGGGACAAGAAACACTGAAGCTTTCTTT
CASSAGTRNTEAFF
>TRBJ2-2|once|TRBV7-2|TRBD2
TGTGCCAGCAGCTGGAATAGCGGGACCCCCCTGATTTTT
CASSWNSGTPLIF
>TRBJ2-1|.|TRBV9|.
TGTGCCAGCAGCCCCCATAGGGAGTTCATTGAGCAGTTCTTC
CASSPHREFIEQFF
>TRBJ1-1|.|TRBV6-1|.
TGTGCCAGCAGTAATCAAGAGGTGATTAACACTGAAGCTTTCTTT
CASSNQEVINTEAFF
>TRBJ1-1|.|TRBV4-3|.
TGCGCCAGCAGCCCCGTCCTGGCCCTAGGATCCGAAGCTTTCTTT
CASSPVLALGSEAFF
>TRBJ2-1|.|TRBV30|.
TGTGCCTGGAGTGTACTTACAGCGGAAGAGCAGTTCTTC
CAWSVLTAEEQFF
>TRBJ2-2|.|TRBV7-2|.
TGTGCCAGCAGCCAAGACAGGAGGTCGGACCGGGAGCTGTTTTTT
CASSQDRRSDRELFF
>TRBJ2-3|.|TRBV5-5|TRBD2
TGTGCCAGCAGCCTGGGGACTAGCGGCAACACAGATACGCAGTATTTT
CASSLGTSGNTDTQYF
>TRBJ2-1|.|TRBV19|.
TGTGCCAGTAGTATCCGCCCCTACAATGAGCAGTTCTTC
CASSIRPYNEQFF
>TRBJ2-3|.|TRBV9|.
TGTGCCAGCAGGAGTGGCCCCACTAAAACTAGCACAGATACGCAGTATTTT
CASRSGPTKTSTDTQYF
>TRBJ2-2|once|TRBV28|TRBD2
TGTGCCAGCAGTTTAGGGGGAGGGCCGAGGACCGCCGGGGAGCTGTTTTTT
CASSLGGGPRTAGELFF